This entry lists 10 T cell receptor beta chains sequenced from one sample in a study of blood T cell repertoires in COVID-19. Here immunoSEQ multiplex PCR was the method, and the copy in TCRdb shows in-frame clones only, minus some. Here the sample spans around 160,000 clones, roughly 80% being singletons. Sequenced input: peripheral blood. These receptor sequences come from a woman aged 35 to 49 with active or convalescent COVID-19.

Comments on this clone: The junction and the germline gene differ at one end; a read error may be behind it. The chain carries TRBV5-6 and TRBJ2-5; 7 bases are a match to TRBD1. The CDR3 is made up of 15 amino acids. CDR1 SGHDT and CDR2 YYEEEE come from the germline V gene. The chain's CDR3 is CASSPGGSFQATQYF. The CDR3 coding sequence is TGTGCCAGCAGCCCAGGGGGATCGTTCCAAGCGACCCAGTACTTC.

V and J are TRBV24-1 and TRBJ2-2, with 8 bases lining up with TRBD2. Germline values: CDR1 KGHDR, CDR2 SFDVKD. The CDR3 is 15 amino acids. With V trimmed by 7 bases and J by 6 bases, 9 bases remained unmatched. CDR3 coding DNA: TGTGCCACCAGCCGGGCAGCGGGGGTATCCGGGGAGCTGTTTTTT. Protein sequence: CATSRAAGVSGELFF.

The V call is TRBV6-5, the J call TRBJ1-5; 7 nucleotides agree with TRBD1. The germline V gene encodes CDR1 MNHEY and CDR2 SVGAGI. The CDR3 loop spans 12 amino acids. J gave up 8 bases and V 8 bases, and 6 bases lay outside the gene matches. CDR3 amino acids: CASQGGTKPQHF. In nucleotides, the CDR3 is TGTGCCAGCCAGGGGGGTACCAAGCCCCAGCATTTT.

This clone was found a few times. The chain combines TRBV30 with TRBJ2-1; TRBD2 agrees at 8 bases. Trimming at V came to 4 bases and at J to 6 bases, leaving 5 bases not matched to a gene. The CDR3 has 13 amino acids. Per germline, CDR1 GTSNPN and CDR2 SVGIG (reference sequence). The CDR3 is CAWMGGGSNEQFF. CDR3 sequence (DNA): TGTGCCTGGATGGGCGGGGGGAGCAATGAGCAGTTCTTC. Together with reference TRBV30 and TRBJ2-1, the CDR3 gives the full variable domain: SQTIHQWPATLVQPVGSPLSLECTVEGTSNPNLYWYRQAAGRGLQLLFYSVGIGQISSEVPQNLSASRPQDRQFILSSKKLLLSDSGFYLCAWMGGGSNEQFFGPGTRLTVL.

The chain carries TRBV6-2 or TRBV6-3 and TRBJ2-3; 11 nucleotides agree with TRBD2. Germline assignment: CDR1 MNHEY and CDR2 SVGEGT. CDR3 length: 18 residues. J lost 5 bases, V lost 2 bases, and 12 bases had no gene match. Written as DNA, the CDR3 is TGTGCCAGCAGTTACCCCGCTCCGGCTAGCGGGGGGCAAGATACGCAGTATTTT. As protein: CASSYPAPASGGQDTQYF.

The rearrangement links TRBV28 to TRBJ1-5, with 7 bases lining up with TRBD1. Trimming removed 6 bases from V and 5 bases from J; junction bases left unmatched: 7. Looked up from germline, CDR1 is MDHEN and CDR2 is SYDVKM. CDR3 size: 14 residues. DNA of the CDR3: TGTGCCAGCAGCCCGACAGGGTGGGATCAGCCCCAGCATTTT. Translating gives CASSPTGWDQPQHF.

This clone was picked up a small number of times. The V call is TRBV28, the J call TRBJ1-2; maybe TRBD1 (5 bases). CDR1 is MDHEN and CDR2 is SYDVKM in the germline V gene. V was trimmed by 5 bases and J by 4 bases, leaving 14 bases between them. The CDR3 runs to 14 residues. The CDR3 DNA sequence: TGTGCCAGCAGTCCTACCCGGGACTTCTATGGCTACACCTTC. Protein: CASSPTRDFYGYTF.

The rearrangement links TRBV2 to TRBJ1-5; D is unresolved. The V gene's germline CDR1 is SNHLY and CDR2 FYNNEI. The CDR3 has 12 residues. The V gene lost 5 bases and the J gene lost 2 bases, with 4 bases spanning the gap. The CDR3 sequence: CASSTGNQPQHF. In DNA form, the CDR3 reads TGTGCCAGCAGTACGGGCAATCAGCCCCAGCATTTT.

On this clone: Since a much larger clone is just one base distant, this may be a read error. The V gene is TRBV11-2, the J gene TRBJ2-5; 7 bases are a match to TRBD2. Germline V gene sequence: CDR1 SGHAT, CDR2 FQNNGV. This CDR3 has 16 amino acids. CDR3 in amino acids: CANSPSPLALQETQYF. The DNA for the CDR3 is TGTGCCAACAGCCCGAGCCCACTAGCGCTACAAGAGACCCAGTACTTC.

The chain employs TRBV28 and TRBJ1-5; D is ambiguous. Germline V CDR1 and CDR2: MDHEN, SYDVKM. The germline V and J ends were trimmed by 1 base and 6 bases, with 7 bases remaining between them. CDR3 length equals 13 residues. CDR3 in amino acids: CASSLSHLQPQHF. The CDR3 DNA sequence: TGTGCCAGCAGTTTATCACACCTTCAGCCCCAGCATTTT.